The source of this T cell receptor beta chain is a study of response to subunit inactivated influenza vaccine. Findings of the study overall: It was suggested by the authors that few new T cells are recruited by each seasonal influenza vaccination.

In its sample, this clonotype was seen a few times. The antigen is unknown. TCRdb processed the RT-PCR reads anew with MiXCR; each CDR3 protein has one entry. The sample shows over 400,000 distinct CDR3 sequences, 13% of them seen only once. CDR1 MNHEY and CDR2 SVGEGT come from the germline V gene. This CDR3 spans 14 amino acids. V gave up 2 bases and J gave up 7 bases, with 12 bases separating them. This material consisted of PBMCs from blood, taken roughly 46 days after vaccination. This sequence joins TRBV6-2 or TRBV6-3 and TRBJ1-5, with D possibly TRBD1 on 6 matching bases. The TCR comes from a middle-aged man who received an inactivated influenza vaccine. Here the CDR3 DNA reads TGTGCCAGCAGTTACGAAGGGGGAAGCCAGCCCCAGCATTTT. Amino acid sequence: CASSYEGGSQPQHF.